This paragraph reports one T cell receptor beta chain. Its antigen is not identified. The data originate from a study of CD8 T cells in Susac syndrome. Study conclusions and caveats: Susac CD8+ cells expanded clonally the most in TEMRA cells and in active patients.

Reverse transcription of roughly 0.5 to 1 ug RNA was carried out with random hexamers. Via MiXCR, TCRdb re-called the immunoSEQ multiplex PCR reads, giving one row per CDR3 protein. The sample has around 90,000 distinct CDR3 sequences, roughly 95% seen once. This CDR3 contains 14 residues. V dropped 6 bases and J dropped 4 bases, with 16 bases sitting between them. CDR1 MNHNS and CDR2 SASEGT come from the germline V gene. Specimen: CD8+ T cells from PBMCs. This TCR was sampled from a human donor with Susac syndrome. J is TRBJ2-7 and V is TRBV6-1; D could derive from TRBD1 or TRBD2 (5 bases each). The CDR3 coding sequence is TGTGCCAGCAGCCCTGGTGGGGGAGATTACGAGCAGTACTTC. Protein product: CASSPGGGDYEQYF.